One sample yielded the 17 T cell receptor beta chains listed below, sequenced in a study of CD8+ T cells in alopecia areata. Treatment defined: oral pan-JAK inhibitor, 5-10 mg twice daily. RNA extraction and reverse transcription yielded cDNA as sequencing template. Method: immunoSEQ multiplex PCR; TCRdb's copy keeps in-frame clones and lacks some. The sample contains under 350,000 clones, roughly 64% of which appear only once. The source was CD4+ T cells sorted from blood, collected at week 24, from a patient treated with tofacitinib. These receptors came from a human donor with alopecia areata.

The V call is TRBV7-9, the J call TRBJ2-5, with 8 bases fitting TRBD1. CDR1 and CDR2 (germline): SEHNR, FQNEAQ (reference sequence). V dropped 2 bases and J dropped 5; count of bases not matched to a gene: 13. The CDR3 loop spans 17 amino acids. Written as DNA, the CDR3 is TGTGCCAGCAGCTTAAGAAGGAGCGACAGGGGTCGGGAGACCCAGTACTTC. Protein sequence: CASSLRRSDRGRETQYF. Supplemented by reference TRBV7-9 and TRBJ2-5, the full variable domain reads DTGVSQNPRHKITKRGQNVTFRCDPISEHNRLYWYRQTLGQGPEFLTYFQNEAQLEKSRLLSDRFSAERPKGSFSTLEIQRTEQGDSAMYLCASSLRRSDRGRETQYFGPGTRLLVL.

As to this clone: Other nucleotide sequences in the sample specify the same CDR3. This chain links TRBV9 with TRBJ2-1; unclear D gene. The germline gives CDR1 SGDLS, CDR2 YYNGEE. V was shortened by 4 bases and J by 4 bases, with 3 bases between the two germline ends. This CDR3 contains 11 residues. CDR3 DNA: TGTGCCAGCAGCACATACAATGAGCAGTTCTTC. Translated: CASSTYNEQFF.

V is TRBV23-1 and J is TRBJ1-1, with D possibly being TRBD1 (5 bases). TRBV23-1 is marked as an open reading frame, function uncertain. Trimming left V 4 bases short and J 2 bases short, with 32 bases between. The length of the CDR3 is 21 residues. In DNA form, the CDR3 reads TGCGCCAGCAGTCCAAGTGAACAGGAGGATGTCGCGTCGGGAAATAACACTGAAGCTTTCTTT. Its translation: CASSPSEQEDVASGNNTEAFF.

The CDR3 here is CASSQGDRLQETQYF. As DNA, the CDR3 is TGTGCCAGCAGCCAGGGAGACAGGCTTCAAGAGACCCAGTACTTC. This chain joins TRBV4-2 and TRBJ2-5; D is possibly TRBD1 (6 bases). The germline CDR1 and CDR2 sequences are LGHNA and YNFKEQ. The CDR3 length is 15 residues. V lost 3 bases to trimming and J lost 2 bases, with 13 bases between them.

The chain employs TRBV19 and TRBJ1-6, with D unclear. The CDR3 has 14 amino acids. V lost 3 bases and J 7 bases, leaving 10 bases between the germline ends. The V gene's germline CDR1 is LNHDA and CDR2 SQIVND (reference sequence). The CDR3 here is CASSIDKANSPLHF. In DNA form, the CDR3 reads TGTGCCAGTAGTATTGACAAAGCGAATTCACCCCTCCACTTT.

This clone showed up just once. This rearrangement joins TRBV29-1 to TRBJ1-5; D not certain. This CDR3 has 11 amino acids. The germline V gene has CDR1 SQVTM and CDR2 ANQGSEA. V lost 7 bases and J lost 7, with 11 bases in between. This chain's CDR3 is CSAGEGQPQHF. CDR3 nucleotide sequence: TGCAGCGCTGGAGAGGGACAGCCCCAGCATTTT.

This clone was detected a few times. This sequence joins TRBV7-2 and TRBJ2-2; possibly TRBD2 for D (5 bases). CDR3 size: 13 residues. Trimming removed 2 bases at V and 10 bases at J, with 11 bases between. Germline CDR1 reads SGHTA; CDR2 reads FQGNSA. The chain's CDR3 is CASSLFRGEELFF. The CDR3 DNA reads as TGTGCCAGCAGCTTATTCCGGGGTGAGGAGCTGTTTTTT.

The CDR3 is CAWSSGLRGSEAFF. CDR3 DNA: TGTGCCTGGAGTTCGGGTCTCCGGGGGTCTGAAGCTTTCTTT. The chain has TRBV30 and TRBJ1-1, with D possibly being TRBD1 (5 bases). This CDR3 spans 14 amino acids. Germline loops: CDR1 GTSNPN, CDR2 SVGIG (reference sequence). With 2 bases removed from V and 6 bases from J, the gap between germline ends came to 16 bases.

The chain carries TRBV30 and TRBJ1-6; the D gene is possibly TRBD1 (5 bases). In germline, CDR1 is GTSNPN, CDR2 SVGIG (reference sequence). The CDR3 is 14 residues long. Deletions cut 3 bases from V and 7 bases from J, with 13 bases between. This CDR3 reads CAWSRGEDNSPLHF. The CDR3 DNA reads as TGTGCCTGGAGCCGGGGGGAAGACAATTCACCCCTCCACTTT.

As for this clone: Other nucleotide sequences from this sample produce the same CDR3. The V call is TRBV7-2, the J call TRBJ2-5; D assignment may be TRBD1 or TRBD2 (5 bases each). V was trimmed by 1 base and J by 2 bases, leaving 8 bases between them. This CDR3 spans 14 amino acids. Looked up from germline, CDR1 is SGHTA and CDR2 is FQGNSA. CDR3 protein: CASSLGGNQETQYF. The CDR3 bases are TGTGCCAGCAGCTTAGGGGGGAATCAAGAGACCCAGTACTTC.

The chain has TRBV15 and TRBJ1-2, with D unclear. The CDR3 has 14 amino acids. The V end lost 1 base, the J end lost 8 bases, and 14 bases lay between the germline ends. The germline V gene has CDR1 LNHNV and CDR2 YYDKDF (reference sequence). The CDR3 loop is CATSRGETTKGYTF. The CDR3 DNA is TGTGCCACCAGCAGAGGGGAGACTACGAAGGGCTACACCTTC.

CDR3 loop: CAWSGGLVPDTQYF. The CDR3 DNA sequence: TGTGCCTGGAGTGGAGGACTAGTTCCAGATACGCAGTATTTT. The genes are TRBV30 and TRBJ2-3, with TRBD2 matching 7 bases. Germline trimming cut 1 base from V and 4 bases from J; bases unmatched to any gene: 5. CDR1 and CDR2 (germline): GTSNPN, SVGIG (reference sequence). This CDR3 region has 14 residues.

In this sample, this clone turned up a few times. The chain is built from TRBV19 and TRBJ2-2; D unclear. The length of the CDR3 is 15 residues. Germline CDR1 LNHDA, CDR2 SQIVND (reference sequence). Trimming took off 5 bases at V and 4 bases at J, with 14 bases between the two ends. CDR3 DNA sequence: TGTGCCAGTAGTCCCCGCACAAGCCCCACCGGGGAGCTGTTTTTT. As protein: CASSPRTSPTGELFF.

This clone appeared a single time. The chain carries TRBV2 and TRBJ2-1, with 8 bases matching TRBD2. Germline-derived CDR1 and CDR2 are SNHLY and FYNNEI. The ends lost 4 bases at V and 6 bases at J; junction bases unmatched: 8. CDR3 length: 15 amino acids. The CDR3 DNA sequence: TGTGCCAGCAGTGGTACTAGCGGATTACTCAATGAGCAGTTCTTC. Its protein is CASSGTSGLLNEQFF. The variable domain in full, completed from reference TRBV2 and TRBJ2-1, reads EPEVTQTPSHQVTQMGQEVILRCVPISNHLYFYWYRQILGQKVEFLVSFYNNEISEKSEIFDDQFSVERPDGSNFTLKIRSTKLEDSAMYFCASSGTSGLLNEQFFGPGTRLTVL.

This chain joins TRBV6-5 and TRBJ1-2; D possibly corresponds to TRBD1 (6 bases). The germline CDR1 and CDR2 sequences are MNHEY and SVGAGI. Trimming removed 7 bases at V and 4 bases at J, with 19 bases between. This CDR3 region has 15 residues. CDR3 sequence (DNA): TGTGCCAGCATCCGAAACGGGGGCATGGCCTATGGCTACACCTTC. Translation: CASIRNGGMAYGYTF.

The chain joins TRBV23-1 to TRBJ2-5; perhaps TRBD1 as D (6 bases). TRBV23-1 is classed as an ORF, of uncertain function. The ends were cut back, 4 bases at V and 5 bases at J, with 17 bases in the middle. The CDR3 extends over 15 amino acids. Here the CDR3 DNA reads TGCGCCAGCAGTCTTTCCTACAGGGTTGAGGAGACCCAGTACTTC. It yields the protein CASSLSYRVEETQYF.

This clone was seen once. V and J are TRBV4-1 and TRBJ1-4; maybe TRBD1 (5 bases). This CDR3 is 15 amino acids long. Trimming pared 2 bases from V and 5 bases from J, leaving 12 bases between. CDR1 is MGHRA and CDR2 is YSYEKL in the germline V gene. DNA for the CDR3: TGCGCCAGCAGCCAAATCAGGGCTCCCAATGAAAAACTGTTTTTT. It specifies CASSQIRAPNEKLFF.